The 11 T cell receptor beta chains reported below all come from one sample, sequenced in a study of T cells in Graves' hyperthyroidism and ophthalmopathy. It was RNA transcripts that yielded the amplified TCR beta CDR3 regions. Initially, a first-round RT-PCR of the TCR CDR3 employed the HTBI primer set. In TCRdb, the multiplex PCR reads were re-called with MiXCR into one record per CDR3 protein. The repertoire includes a few hundred thousand distinct CDR3 sequences, 15% of them detected once, and around a third sits in the top ten. The source material was blood. These receptors originate from a woman aged 25 to 39 with Graves' hyperthyroidism.

In its sample, this clonotype was seen many times. The chain links TRBV6-2 or TRBV6-3 to TRBJ2-1, with 13 positions matching TRBD2. The CDR3 sequence is 17 residues long. V was clipped by 0 bases and J by 3 bases; unmatched bases: 2. The germline V gene has CDR1 MNHEY and CDR2 SVGEGT. The CDR3 sequence is CASSYSGLAGIYNEQFF. CDR3 in DNA: TGTGCCAGCAGTTACTCGGGACTAGCGGGAATCTACAATGAGCAGTTCTTC.

This clonotype showed up many times. This CDR3 is CASSYSTRGRVHEQYF. The CDR3 region has the DNA TGTGCCAGCAGTTACTCAACCAGGGGGCGCGTACACGAGCAGTACTTC. The V gene is TRBV6-5, the J gene TRBJ2-7; 8 positions agree with TRBD1. CDR3 length: 16 amino acids. Germline V gene sequence: CDR1 MNHEY, CDR2 SVGAGI. J gave up 5 bases and V 0 bases, and 9 bases lay outside the gene matches.

This clonotype was counted many times. The genes are TRBV7-7 and TRBJ2-1, with 12 bases fitting TRBD2. Trimming took 2 bases from V and 5 from J; bases not matched to a gene: 4. The germline V gene has CDR1 SSHAT and CDR2 FNYEAQ (reference sequence). This CDR3 spans 16 amino acids. The CDR3 bases are TGTGCCAGCAGCTTAACCCCTAGCGGGAGGGACAATGAGCAGTTCTTC. As protein: CASSLTPSGRDNEQFF.

This clonotype has a handful of counts. This chain uses TRBV28 with TRBJ2-7; D remains unclear. Germline CDR1 is MDHEN and CDR2 is SYDVKM. The CDR3 totals 13 residues. V was pared by 5 bases and J by 0 bases, with 8 bases between. CDR3 loop: CASSLVTSYEQYF. DNA for the CDR3: TGTGCCAGCAGTCTCGTCACCTCCTACGAGCAGTACTTC.

This clonotype was found many times. The V call is TRBV20-1, the J call TRBJ2-1; 9 bases line up with TRBD2. V shed 3 bases, J shed 2 bases, and the junction held 8 bases outside the gene matches. Per the germline V gene, CDR1 is DFQATT and CDR2 is SNEGSKA (reference sequence). The CDR3 length is 16 residues. CDR3 protein: CSASAGLASAYNEQFF. The DNA of the CDR3 is TGCAGTGCTAGTGCGGGACTAGCCAGCGCCTACAATGAGCAGTTCTTC.

This clonotype showed up just a few times. This sequence joins TRBV20-1 and TRBJ2-4; 7 bases agree with TRBD2. V was clipped by 2 bases and J by 0 bases; unmatched bases: 4. Germline V gene lookup returns CDR1 DFQATT and CDR2 SNEGSKA (reference sequence). There are 15 residues in the CDR3. CDR3 region: CSARIAGVAKNIQYF. As DNA, the CDR3 is TGCAGTGCTAGAATAGCGGGCGTAGCCAAAAACATTCAGTACTTC.

This chain links TRBV10-2 with TRBJ2-5; D is undetermined. V dropped 6 bases and J dropped 1 base, with 9 bases sitting between them. The CDR3 extends over 13 amino acids. Germline V lookup: CDR1 WSHSY, CDR2 SAAADI. CDR3 in amino acids: CASSRALQETQYF. CDR3 nucleotides: TGCGCCAGCAGCCGGGCCCTCCAAGAGACCCAGTACTTC.

The table lists this clonotype with a few counts. This rearrangement joins TRBV10-3 to TRBJ2-7, with TRBD2 matching over 12 bases. CDR3 length: 15 amino acids. Losses at the gene ends were 4 bases for V and 2 bases for J; bases not matched to a gene: 3. Germline V gene lookup returns CDR1 ENHRY and CDR2 SYGVKD. The CDR3: CAISGTSGVPYEQYF. DNA for the CDR3: TGTGCCATCAGTGGGACTAGCGGGGTCCCCTACGAGCAGTACTTC.

The V gene is TRBV9, the J gene TRBJ2-7, with D unclear. There are 15 residues in the CDR3. Germline-derived CDR1 and CDR2 are SGDLS and YYNGEE. The ends were cut back, 0 bases at V and 4 bases at J, with 14 bases in the middle. The CDR3 sequence is CASSVALETTYEQYF. CDR3 DNA: TGTGCCAGCAGCGTAGCTCTCGAGACAACTTACGAGCAGTACTTC.

This clonotype was seen at least ten times. V usage is TRBV6-2 or TRBV6-3 and J usage is TRBJ2-5, with D uncertain. This CDR3 is 12 amino acids long. From germline, CDR1 is MNHEY and CDR2 SVGEGT. V shed 0 bases and J shed 5 bases, with 4 bases lying between them. The CDR3 protein is CASSYSRETQYF. CDR3 nucleotides: TGTGCCAGCAGTTACTCCCGGGAGACCCAGTACTTC.

At least ten counts were recorded for this clonotype. The rearrangement uses TRBV12-3 or TRBV12-4 and TRBJ1-1; D unclear. The germline V and J ends were trimmed by 4 bases and 4 bases, with 19 bases remaining between them. This CDR3 spans 16 amino acids. CDR3 coding DNA: TGTGCCAGCAGTTCGGACCGGGCATCTCTGGCCACTGAAGCTTTCTTT. Translation: CASSSDRASLATEAFF.